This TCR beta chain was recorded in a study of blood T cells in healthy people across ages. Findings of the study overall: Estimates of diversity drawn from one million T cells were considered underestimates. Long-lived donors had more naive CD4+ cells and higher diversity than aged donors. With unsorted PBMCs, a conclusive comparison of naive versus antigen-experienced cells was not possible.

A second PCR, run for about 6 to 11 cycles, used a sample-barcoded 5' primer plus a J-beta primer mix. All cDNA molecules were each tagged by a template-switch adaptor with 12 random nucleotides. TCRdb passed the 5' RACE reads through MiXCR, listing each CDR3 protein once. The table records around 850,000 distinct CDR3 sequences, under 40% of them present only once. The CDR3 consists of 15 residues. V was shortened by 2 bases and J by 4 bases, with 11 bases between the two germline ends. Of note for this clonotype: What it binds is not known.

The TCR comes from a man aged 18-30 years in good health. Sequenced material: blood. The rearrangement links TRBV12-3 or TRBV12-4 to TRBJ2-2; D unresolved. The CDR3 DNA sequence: TGTGCCAGCAGTTTATATGGACGGAGCACCGGGGAGCTGTTTTTT. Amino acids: CASSLYGRSTGELFF.